This T cell receptor (beta chain) was profiled in a study of blood T cell repertoires in COVID-19. Overall study: Both acute and convalescent COVID-19 samples were obtained from the United States, Italy and Spain. Sample material is recorded as cDNA or gDNA derived from T cells, B-cell-depleted T cells, or PBMCs.

Per the germline V gene, CDR1 is LNHDA and CDR2 is SQIVND (reference sequence). The V gene end was trimmed by 8 bases and the J gene end by 1 base; junction bases not matched to a gene: 4. The CDR3 totals 14 residues. Per the original methods: Nucleated cell number was recorded as an estimate derived from reference gene primer amplification. The repertoire was sequenced with immunoSEQ multiplex PCR; TCRdb's copy has only in-frame clones and lacks some. The DNA was the basis for D and trimming; V, J and clone size are from that table. The sample yields roughly 200,000 clones, 70% to 90% seen once. The sequencing sample was made of peripheral blood. The receptor comes from a man aged 55 to 70 with acute or convalescent COVID-19. The chain carries TRBV19 and TRBJ2-3; 9 positions match TRBD2. The CDR3 DNA reads as TGTGCCAGTTCCCGACTAGCGGGCACAGATACGCAGTATTTT. Residues: CASSRLAGTDTQYF.